Below, 18 T cell receptor beta chains from the same sample are listed, as sequenced in a study of post-analysis software for immune sequencing data. For these receptors, no antigen is known. Tagging with unique molecular identifiers was a feature of the TCR beta cDNA libraries. TCRdb reanalysed the PCR reads using MiXCR and keeps one entry per CDR3 protein. The sample lists about 570,000 distinct CDR3 sequences; around 36% were seen once. Study-level results: Comparison of patients with controls showed five TRBV segments more frequent in patients, TRBV5-6, TRBV5-1 and TRBV20-1 among them.

Sequenced: blood. These TCRs come from a girl aged 2-17 years with multiple sclerosis.

This chain links TRBV4-2 with TRBJ2-3; 8 bases map to TRBD2. Germline CDR1 and CDR2: LGHNA and YNFKEQ. Trimming took 1 base from V and 1 from J; bases not matched to a gene: 7. The CDR3 runs 17 residues. CDR3 amino acids: CASSQVIRRGGTDTQYF. The CDR3, as DNA: TGTGCCAGCAGCCAAGTGATTCGGCGGGGGGGCACAGATACGCAGTATTTT.

This clonotype came up a few times. The junction shows a germline mismatch at one end, possibly a read error. The chain employs TRBV20-1 and TRBJ2-1, with a tentative D call TRBD2 (6 bases). The CDR3 is 13 residues long. Germline V CDR1 and CDR2: DFQATT, SNEGSKA (reference sequence). The CDR3 DNA is TGCAGTGCCGAGGGGTTGTCGGGGGATGAGCAGTTCTTT. Its translation: CSAEGLSGDEQFF.

The rearrangement uses TRBV27 and TRBJ2-6; 9 bases are a match to TRBD2. Trimming removed 5 bases from V and 0 bases from J; junction bases left unmatched: 8. CDR1 and CDR2 (germline): MNHEY, SMNVEV (reference sequence). The CDR3 runs 18 residues. In nucleotides, the CDR3 is TGTGCCAGCAGTCCCCATAGCGGGAGCAGCTCTGGGGCCAACGTCCTGACTTTC. Protein product: CASSPHSGSSSGANVLTF.

This clonotype was counted between two and nine times. The rearrangement joins TRBV12-3 or TRBV12-4 to TRBJ1-6; D unclear. Trimming stripped 2 bases from V and 7 bases from J, with 6 bases between. This CDR3 has 13 residues. The CDR3 spells CASSLRENSPLHF. The DNA of the CDR3 is TGTGCCAGCAGTTTAAGGGAAAATTCACCCCTCCACTTT.

This chain joins TRBV5-1 and TRBJ2-3; a weak D match, TRBD1 (5 bases). This CDR3 comprises 17 residues. Between the trimmed V and J ends, which lost 1 base and 0 bases, there was a span of 15 bases. Germline V gives CDR1 SGHRS, CDR2 YFSETQ. CDR3 amino acids: CASSLYTGLTSTDTQYF. In nucleotides, the CDR3 is TGCGCCAGCAGCTTGTATACAGGTTTGACTAGCACAGATACGCAGTATTTT.

The V and J genes are TRBV20-1 and TRBJ1-4, with unresolved D. The germline V and J ends were trimmed by 7 bases and 7 bases, with 7 bases remaining between them. Germline lookup yields CDR1 DFQATT and CDR2 SNEGSKA (reference sequence). The CDR3 has 10 residues. CDR3 nucleotide sequence: TGCAGTGTAGGGCGTGAAAAACTGTTTTTT. It encodes CSVGREKLFF.

This clonotype was recorded many times. V gene TRBV13 combines with J gene TRBJ2-3; 9 bases map to TRBD1. The CDR3 consists of 15 residues. V lost 5 bases to trimming and J lost 1 base; unmatched junction nucleotides: 4. CDR1 and CDR2 (germline): PRHDT, FYEKMQ (reference sequence). CDR3 sequence (DNA): TGTGCCAGCAGCCCGGGGACAGGGCGCACAGATACGCAGTATTTT. As protein: CASSPGTGRTDTQYF.

The table lists this clonotype with a few counts. This rearrangement joins TRBV29-1 to TRBJ2-5; TRBD1 might be the D (5 bases). Germline CDR1 reads SQVTM; CDR2 reads ANQGSEA. V was trimmed by 3 bases and J by 4 bases, leaving 12 bases between them. CDR3 length: 13 residues. For the CDR3, the DNA is TGCAGCGTTGACTTCAGGGATGGAGAGACCCAGTACTTC. It specifies CSVDFRDGETQYF.

About this clonotype itself: A clone one base away is much larger, so this may be a read error. The rearrangement joins TRBV10-3 to TRBJ1-4; possibly TRBD1 for D (5 bases). In germline, CDR1 is ENHRY, CDR2 SYGVKD. The CDR3 has 14 residues. The CDR3 loop reads CAISDGATNEKRFF. For the CDR3, the DNA is TGTGCCATCAGTGATGGGGCCACTAATGAAAAACGGTTTTTT.

This clonotype was observed a handful of times. The CDR3 region has the DNA TGCGCCAGCAGTCAGCCGGACGGGAACACTGAAGCTTTCTTT. This translates into CASSQPDGNTEAFF. The rearrangement links TRBV5-1 to TRBJ1-1; D is unresolved. Germline-derived CDR1 and CDR2 are SGHRS and YFSETQ. The CDR3 is 14 amino acids. The germline V and J ends were trimmed by 5 bases and 1 base, with 12 bases remaining between them.

The sample holds a few counts of this clonotype. The CDR3 spells CASSIPTGGQETQYF. Here the CDR3 DNA reads TGTGCCAGCAGCATACCAACCGGGGGTCAAGAGACCCAGTACTTC. The chain links TRBV9 to TRBJ2-5; TRBD2 might be the D (6 bases). This CDR3 region has 15 residues. V lost 4 bases to trimming and J lost 2 bases, with 15 bases between them. The germline V gene encodes CDR1 SGDLS and CDR2 YYNGEE.

The gene calls are TRBV7-9 and TRBJ1-2; tentatively, D is TRBD1 (5 bases). Germline V gives CDR1 SEHNR, CDR2 FQNEAQ (reference sequence). The CDR3 is 18 residues long. Deletions cut 4 bases from V and 3 bases from J, with 24 bases between. The CDR3 is CASSSPRLGRERDYGYTF. The CDR3 DNA follows: TGTGCCAGCAGCTCCCCCCGTTTGGGCAGGGAAAGAGACTATGGCTACACCTTC.

This clonotype was counted between two and nine times. The rearrangement uses TRBV20-1 and TRBJ2-3, with 11 positions matching TRBD2. With 5 bases clipped from V and 6 bases from J, the junction kept 7 bases outside the gene matches. Germline CDR1 and CDR2: DFQATT and SNEGSKA (reference sequence). This CDR3 is built from 14 residues. The CDR3, as DNA: TGCAGTGCTGGCGCTAGCGGGGGGTGGGATACGCAGTATTTT. It codes for CSAGASGGWDTQYF.

The genes are TRBV20-1 and TRBJ2-3; D is uncertain. V was pared by 2 bases and J by 0 bases, with 18 bases between. The CDR3 has 17 amino acids. From germline, CDR1 is DFQATT and CDR2 SNEGSKA (reference sequence). The CDR3 sequence: CSARNPELSTSTDTQYF. CDR3 bases: TGCAGTGCTAGAAACCCGGAACTGTCGACTAGCACAGATACGCAGTATTTT.

The chain carries TRBV13 and TRBJ2-3; possible D gene TRBD2, 7 bases. Germline CDR1 is PRHDT and CDR2 is FYEKMQ (reference sequence). V was trimmed by 5 bases and J by 0 bases, leaving 24 bases between them. The CDR3 sequence is 19 residues long. The CDR3 protein is CASSSQNVGGPSSTDTQYF. CDR3 nucleotides: TGTGCCAGCAGCAGCCAGAACGTCGGGGGGCCATCTAGCACAGATACGCAGTATTTT.

This chain joins TRBV28 and TRBJ2-7; TRBD1 might be the D (6 bases). Germline-derived CDR1 and CDR2 are MDHEN and SYDVKM. Between the trimmed V and J ends, which lost 4 bases and 0 bases, there was a span of 19 bases. The CDR3 is 17 residues long. This chain's CDR3 is CASSSLRSRDNSYEQYF. The CDR3, as DNA: TGTGCCAGCAGTTCCCTCCGATCTAGGGACAACTCCTACGAGCAGTACTTC.

V and J are TRBV4-1 and TRBJ1-4; D remains ambiguous. From germline, CDR1 is MGHRA and CDR2 YSYEKL. With 3 bases removed from V and 7 bases from J, the gap between germline ends came to 9 bases. The CDR3 consists of 13 residues. As DNA, the CDR3 is TGCGCCAGCAGCCATCCTAACGGTGAAAAACTGTTTTTT. It translates to CASSHPNGEKLFF.

The chain has TRBV10-3 and TRBJ1-5, with 7 bases matching TRBD1. The CDR3 is made up of 16 amino acids. V gave up 6 bases and J gave up 0 bases; unmatched junction bases: 8. Germline CDR1 is ENHRY and CDR2 is SYGVKD. This CDR3 reads CAIRGDSQYSNQPQHF. The CDR3 nucleotides are TGTGCCATCAGAGGGGACAGCCAATATAGCAATCAGCCCCAGCATTTT.